Below, 16 T cell receptor beta chains from the same sample are listed, as sequenced in a study of cytomegalovirus exposure and HLA in healthy donors. 13 Jbeta primers and 60 Vbeta primers were used for the PCR. The repertoire was sequenced with immunoSEQ multiplex PCR; TCRdb's copy has only in-frame clones and lacks some. This sample yields fewer than 85,000 clones, of which roughly 72% are seen a single time; more than 8.5% belongs to the top ten. The sequencing input was PBMCs. The receptors were sampled from a middle-aged man in good health and CMV-seropositive.

The chain combines TRBV28 with TRBJ2-7, with D maybe TRBD1 (5 bases). This CDR3 region has 11 residues. Germline V lookup: CDR1 MDHEN, CDR2 SYDVKM. CDR3 in amino acids: CSCQGSYEQYF. The CDR3 nucleotides are TGTAGCTGTCAGGGTTCCTACGAGCAGTACTTC. Filled out from reference TRBV28 and TRBJ2-7, the complete variable domain reads DVKVTQSSRYLVKRTGEKVFLECVQDMDHENMFWYRQDPGLGLRLIYFSYDVKMKEKGDIPEGYSVSREKKERFSLILESASTNQTSMYLCSCQGSYEQYFGPGTRLTVT.

The rearrangement joins TRBV27 to TRBJ1-4; 9 positions match TRBD1. The CDR3 contains 15 residues. V shed 5 bases, J shed 7 bases, and the junction held 8 bases outside the gene matches. Germline V gene sequence: CDR1 MNHEY, CDR2 SMNVEV (reference sequence). The DNA for the CDR3 is TGTGCCAGCAGTCCGACGGGGACAGGGACTGAAAAACTGTTTTTT. It yields the protein CASSPTGTGTEKLFF.

A few counts support this clone. Written as DNA, the CDR3 is TGTGCCAGCAGTTACTACGGGAATGGCTACACCTTC. It translates to CASSYYGNGYTF. The chain employs TRBV6-5 and TRBJ1-2; the D is unclear. Germline assignment: CDR1 MNHEY and CDR2 SVGAGI. The germline V and J ends were trimmed by 1 base and 6 bases, with 6 bases remaining between them. This CDR3 has 12 amino acids.

The chain carries TRBV6-5 and TRBJ2-3, with 10 bases aligning to TRBD2. Germline V CDR1 and CDR2: MNHEY, SVGAGI. J gave up 2 bases and V 4 bases, and 3 bases lay outside the gene matches. The CDR3 is 15 residues long. DNA for the CDR3: TGTGCCAGCAGTTTTACTAGCGGGGACACAGATACGCAGTATTTT. This gives the protein CASSFTSGDTDTQYF.

CDR3 protein: CASKPGTGGNQPQHF. For the CDR3, the DNA is TGTGCCAGCAAGCCTGGGACAGGTGGCAATCAGCCCCAGCATTTT. V gene TRBV2 combines with J gene TRBJ1-5, with TRBD1 matching 8 bases. This CDR3 spans 15 amino acids. Trimming cost V 7 bases and J 2 bases; bases outside gene matches: 7. Germline lookup yields CDR1 SNHLY and CDR2 FYNNEI.

This clone was counted a few times. V usage is TRBV6-1 and J usage is TRBJ2-2, with D perhaps TRBD1 (6 bases). The CDR3 has 14 amino acids. Germline V lookup: CDR1 MNHNS, CDR2 SASEGT. V was clipped by 6 bases and J by 3 bases, with 11 bases between them. The CDR3 loop is CASRTGGDTGELFF. CDR3 coding DNA: TGTGCCAGCAGGACAGGAGGCGACACCGGGGAGCTGTTTTTT.

The chain couples TRBV9 to TRBJ1-5; D is possibly TRBD1 (6 bases). V gave up 0 bases and J gave up 7 bases, with 17 bases separating them. The germline CDR1 and CDR2 sequences are SGDLS and YYNGEE. The CDR3 has 16 amino acids. CDR3 bases: TGTGCCAGCAGCGTAGCTCGGGAAGACAGGCGGCAGCCCCAGCATTTT. It specifies CASSVAREDRRQPQHF.

This clone has only a few counts. The chain couples TRBV2 to TRBJ2-5, with 10 bases lining up with TRBD2. V lost 5 bases to trimming and J lost 4 bases; unmatched junction nucleotides: 10. Germline CDR1 and CDR2: SNHLY and FYNNEI. This CDR3 comprises 16 residues. DNA of the CDR3: TGTGCCAGCAGTCCTTCTAGCGGGAGTACTCGAGAGACCCAGTACTTC. This codes for CASSPSSGSTRETQYF.

The J gene is TRBJ2-5, the V gene TRBV7-2; 7 bases line up with TRBD2. This CDR3 has 15 residues. Germline-derived CDR1 and CDR2 are SGHTA and FQGNSA. V dropped 3 bases and J dropped 5; count of bases not matched to a gene: 9. DNA for the CDR3: TGTGCCAGCAGCTTCCAAGCGGGGACGGGGGAGACCCAGTACTTC. Encoded protein: CASSFQAGTGETQYF.

The chain employs TRBV28 and TRBJ2-5; 10 nucleotides agree with TRBD1. The DNA end is more similar to TRBJ2-7, so the J call may be wrong. The germline CDR1 and CDR2 sequences are MDHEN and SYDVKM. This CDR3 has 17 residues. Here the CDR3 DNA reads TGTGCCAGCAGCCACGGACCGGGACAGGGGAGCTCCTACGAGCAGTACTTC. As protein: CASSHGPGQGSSYEQYF.

The CDR3 DNA reads as TGTGCCAGCTCCCCTAACCGTCTAGCGGACCGGAACACCGGGGAGCTGTTTTTT. Translating gives CASSPNRLADRNTGELFF. The rearrangement links TRBV18 to TRBJ2-2; 7 nucleotides agree with TRBD2. Germline loops: CDR1 KGHSH, CDR2 LQKENI. The CDR3 spans 18 residues. J lost 1 base, V lost 6 bases, and 14 bases had no gene match.

The V and J genes are TRBV4-2 and TRBJ2-7; the match to TRBD2 covers 8 bases. V was clipped by 0 bases and J by 8 bases; unmatched bases: 12. CDR1 and CDR2 (germline): LGHNA, YNFKEQ. CDR3 length: 16 amino acids. DNA of the CDR3: TGTGCCAGCAGCCAAGATCGGGCAGCGGGGGCGTCCCAGCAGTACTTC. This translates into CASSQDRAAGASQQYF.

The chain uses TRBV6-1 and TRBJ2-7; D gene ambiguous. The CDR3 has 12 amino acids. Trimming took 4 bases from V and 5 from J, leaving 9 bases between them. Germline CDR1 reads MNHNS; CDR2 reads SASEGT. The CDR3 protein is CASSVHSDEQYF. For the CDR3, the DNA is TGTGCCAGCAGTGTTCACTCTGACGAGCAGTACTTC.

The genes are TRBV28 and TRBJ2-1, with a tentative D call TRBD2 (5 bases). V lost 7 bases to trimming and J lost 0 bases, with 13 bases between them. Germline V gene data show CDR1 as MDHEN and CDR2 as SYDVKM. This CDR3 is 15 amino acids long. DNA for the CDR3: TGTGCCAGCACGGACTCTTTCAGCTCCTACAATGAGCAGTTCTTC. This encodes CASTDSFSSYNEQFF.

The chain has TRBV7-2 and TRBJ2-7; 7 nucleotides match TRBD1. V was clipped by 0 bases and J by 2 bases; unmatched bases: 1. Per germline, CDR1 SGHTA and CDR2 FQGNSA. This CDR3 comprises 14 residues. In DNA, the CDR3 is TGTGCCAGCAGCTTAGCGGGACAGACCTACGAGCAGTACTTC. It codes for CASSLAGQTYEQYF.

The chain employs TRBV9 and TRBJ1-2, with a tentative D call TRBD1 (5 bases). Trimming removed 0 bases at V and 9 bases at J, with 18 bases between. The CDR3 is 15 amino acids. The germline V gene encodes CDR1 SGDLS and CDR2 YYNGEE. CDR3 nucleotides: TGTGCCAGCAGCGTAGCGCTCTTACCGGGGGGTAGCTACACCTTC. Protein product: CASSVALLPGGSYTF.